Following are 27 T cell receptor beta chains from one sample sequenced in a study of shared clonotypes between healthy human individuals. Clones were sequenced by immunoSEQ multiplex PCR, and TCRdb holds only the in-frame ones, with some missing. Altogether around 720,000 clones are present, around 73% being singletons, with the ten largest covering around 1.8%. Sequenced: memory CD4+ T cells sorted from blood. Subset reported: CD45RA-negative fraction. The receptors were gathered from a woman aged 30 to 39 in good health.

V and J are TRBV2 and TRBJ2-7; D perhaps matches TRBD2 (6 bases). This CDR3 comprises 14 residues. V was cut by 6 bases and J by 0 bases, with 12 bases left in between. Germline V gene sequence: CDR1 SNHLY, CDR2 FYNNEI. The CDR3 DNA reads TGTGCCAGCAGCACCCCAGCGGGCTCCTACGAGCAGTACTTC. Protein: CASSTPAGSYEQYF. The full variable domain, with the rest looked up from reference TRBV2 and TRBJ2-7, is EPEVTQTPSHQVTQMGQEVILRCVPISNHLYFYWYRQILGQKVEFLVSFYNNEISEKSEIFDDQFSVERPDGSNFTLKIRSTKLEDSAMYFCASSTPAGSYEQYFGPGTRLTVT.

The V gene is TRBV19, the J gene TRBJ1-1; 8 bases line up with TRBD1. Per the germline V gene, CDR1 is LNHDA and CDR2 is SQIVND (reference sequence). The CDR3 is made up of 15 amino acids. V gave up 5 bases and J gave up 3 bases; unmatched junction bases: 8. In DNA form, the CDR3 reads TGTGCCAGTAGTTGGACAGGGTACGGGGACACTGAAGCTTTCTTT. This translates into CASSWTGYGDTEAFF.

The rearrangement joins TRBV6-1 to TRBJ1-5, with D possibly being TRBD1 (5 bases). Germline lookup yields CDR1 MNHNS and CDR2 SASEGT. Trimming took off 6 bases at V and 7 bases at J, with 13 bases between the two ends. The CDR3 consists of 13 residues. The CDR3 DNA is TGTGCCAGCAGACTACAGGAAATCCAGCCCCAGCATTTT. Its translation is CASRLQEIQPQHF.

A single count supports this clone. The CDR3: CASGLAELSSTDTQYF. Written as DNA, the CDR3 is TGTGCCAGTGGACTAGCGGAATTATCTAGCACAGATACGCAGTATTTT. The V call is TRBV19, the J call TRBJ2-3; 10 nucleotides line up with TRBD2. The CDR3 is 16 residues long. CDR1 LNHDA and CDR2 SQIVND come from the germline V gene (reference sequence). The J segment lost 0 bases and the V segment lost 8 bases, leaving 8 bases of the junction unmatched.

The chain uses TRBV19 and TRBJ1-1; TRBD1 matches 8 bases. Germline V gene lookup returns CDR1 LNHDA and CDR2 SQIVND (reference sequence). The length of the CDR3 is 17 residues. Losses at the gene ends were 4 bases for V and 0 bases for J; bases not matched to a gene: 10. The CDR3 reads CASSRPRGTGVNTEAFF. The DNA for the CDR3 is TGTGCCAGTAGTAGGCCACGGGGGACAGGCGTGAACACTGAAGCTTTCTTT. The full variable domain, completed using reference TRBV19 and TRBJ1-1, is DGGITQSPKYLFRKEGQNVTLSCEQNLNHDAMYWYRQDPGQGLRLIYYSQIVNDFQKGDIAEGYSVSREKKESFPLTVTSAQKNPTAFYLCASSRPRGTGVNTEAFFGQGTRLTVV.

This clone occurred a few times. The chain recombines TRBV27 with TRBJ2-7; 9 positions agree with TRBD2. V lost 6 bases, J lost 2 bases, and 11 bases stayed unmatched. Germline values: CDR1 MNHEY, CDR2 SMNVEV (reference sequence). The length of the CDR3 is 16 residues. This CDR3 reads CASSEAPGTSTYEQYF. CDR3 sequence (DNA): TGTGCCAGCAGCGAGGCCCCCGGGACTAGCACCTACGAGCAGTACTTC.

The V gene is TRBV2, the J gene TRBJ2-7, with TRBD2 matching 9 bases. CDR1 is SNHLY and CDR2 is FYNNEI in the germline V gene. Unmatched junction bases numbered 4, after V lost 2 bases and J lost 5 bases. CDR3 length: 14 residues. The CDR3 protein is CASSENSGSHEQYF. The CDR3 nucleotides are TGTGCCAGCAGTGAAAATAGCGGGAGCCACGAGCAGTACTTC.

The chain links TRBV7-2 to TRBJ2-3, with 11 bases fitting TRBD2. CDR3 length: 19 residues. In germline, CDR1 is SGHTA, CDR2 FQGNSA. After removal of 1 base from V and 6 bases from J, the junction contained 15 bases not matched to a gene. CDR3 residues: CASSLDLPLLAGVTDTQYF. CDR3 nucleotides: TGTGCCAGCAGCTTAGATTTGCCGCTACTAGCGGGAGTAACGGATACGCAGTATTTT.

This clone was detected ten times or more. Other DNA sequences in the sample encode the same CDR3. The genes are TRBV19 and TRBJ1-5; 10 bases line up with TRBD1. This CDR3 region has 15 residues. CDR1 LNHDA and CDR2 SQIVND come from the germline V gene (reference sequence). V lost 4 bases, J lost 2 bases, and 2 bases stayed unmatched. The CDR3 DNA sequence: TGTGCCAGTAGTAGCGGACAGGGGGGCAATCAGCCCCAGCATTTT. The encoded protein is CASSSGQGGNQPQHF.

This chain uses TRBV7-6 with TRBJ1-1, with D tentatively TRBD1 (5 bases). With 4 bases removed from V and 9 bases from J, the gap between germline ends came to 12 bases. The CDR3 is 12 amino acids. Germline V gene sequence: CDR1 SGHVS, CDR2 FNYEAQ. The CDR3 DNA sequence: TGTGCCAGCAGCTCTCAGGGAGAAAAAGCTTTCTTT. It translates to CASSSQGEKAFF.

The chain carries TRBV4-1 and TRBJ1-3; no firm D call. Trimming took 0 bases from V and 0 from J, leaving 12 bases between them. Germline V gives CDR1 MGHRA, CDR2 YSYEKL. CDR3 length equals 17 residues. The CDR3 loop reads CASSQEPSPSSGNTIYF. The CDR3 nucleotides are TGCGCCAGCAGCCAAGAACCCTCCCCATCCTCTGGAAACACCATATATTTT.

This clone has only one observation. The V and J genes are TRBV25-1 and TRBJ2-7; 7 positions match TRBD2. V lost 0 bases, J lost 3 bases, and 5 bases stayed unmatched. The CDR3 spans 15 residues. Germline V gene lookup returns CDR1 MGHDK and CDR2 SYGVNS. The CDR3 sequence: CASSEYEGGRYEQYF. As DNA, the CDR3 is TGTGCCAGCAGTGAATATGAGGGAGGGCGCTACGAGCAGTACTTC.

This clone was counted between two and nine times. The chain recombines TRBV6-4 with TRBJ2-3; no definite D call. In germline, CDR1 is MRHNA, CDR2 SNTAGT. V was shortened by 10 bases and J by 2 bases, with 4 bases between the two germline ends. The length of the CDR3 is 10 residues. The DNA of the CDR3 is TGTGCCACCCCCACAGATACGCAGTATTTT. Amino acids: CATPTDTQYF.

The chain has TRBV27 and TRBJ2-3, with TRBD2 as a possible D gene (5 bases). Germline lookup yields CDR1 MNHEY and CDR2 SMNVEV (reference sequence). Trimming left V 5 bases short and J 7 bases short, with 13 bases between. The CDR3 length is 13 residues. The CDR3 DNA follows: TGTGCCAGCAGTACCCGGACTGGATATACGCAGTATTTT. Its translation: CASSTRTGYTQYF.

This clone turned up a few times. The CDR3 loop is CASSLEALAAYNEQFF. The DNA for the CDR3 is TGTGCCAGCTCCCTGGAGGCACTAGCGGCATACAATGAGCAGTTCTTC. The chain employs TRBV18 and TRBJ2-1, with 8 bases identical to TRBD2. Germline assignment: CDR1 KGHSH and CDR2 LQKENI. The V segment lost 6 bases and the J segment 4 bases; nucleotides outside the gene matches: 11. CDR3 length: 16 residues. Looking up the rest from reference TRBV18 and TRBJ2-1 gives the full variable domain: NAGVMQNPRHLVRRRGQEARLRCSPMKGHSHVYWYRQLPEEGLKFMVYLQKENIIDESGMPKERFSAEFPKEGPSILRIQQVVRGDSAAYFCASSLEALAAYNEQFFGPGTRLTVL.

In this sample, this clone turned up once. The chain links TRBV5-4 to TRBJ1-2, with D possibly matching TRBD1 (5 bases). CDR1 SGHNT and CDR2 YYREEE come from the germline V gene (reference sequence). This CDR3 region has 12 residues. The V gene lost 2 bases and the J gene lost 4 bases, with 6 bases spanning the gap. This chain's CDR3 is CASSLGAYGYTF. The CDR3 region has the DNA TGTGCCAGCAGCTTAGGGGCCTATGGCTACACCTTC.

V is TRBV5-4 and J is TRBJ1-4; D perhaps matches TRBD1 (5 bases). Looked up from germline, CDR1 is SGHNT and CDR2 is YYREEE (reference sequence). The CDR3 is 15 residues long. V was trimmed by 7 bases and J by 2 bases, leaving 15 bases between them. CDR3 bases: TGTGCCAGCCAATCCCGTGGGGCGACTAATGAAAAACTGTTTTTT. Protein sequence: CASQSRGATNEKLFF.

The chain links TRBV6-1 to TRBJ2-7; TRBD1 matches at 9 bases. Germline V CDR1 and CDR2: MNHNS, SASEGT. V shed 6 bases, J shed 7 bases, and the junction held 7 bases outside the gene matches. The length of the CDR3 is 13 residues. The CDR3, as DNA: TGTGCCAGCAGACCGGGACAGGGTCGGGAGCAGTACTTC. Translation gives CASRPGQGREQYF.

The chain recombines TRBV6-5 with TRBJ2-3; no firm D call. V dropped 2 bases and J dropped 3 bases, with 3 bases sitting between them. Germline-derived CDR1 and CDR2 are MNHEY and SVGAGI. The CDR3 is made up of 12 amino acids. The CDR3 region is CASSYDTDTQYF. CDR3 sequence (DNA): TGTGCCAGCAGTTACGATACAGATACGCAGTATTTT.

This clone was observed a handful of times. The chain joins TRBV7-9 to TRBJ1-1, with D maybe TRBD1 (6 bases). The CDR3 has 15 amino acids. V lost 6 bases to trimming and J lost 1 base, with 15 bases between them. Per germline, CDR1 SEHNR and CDR2 FQNEAQ (reference sequence). CDR3 loop: CASSSEGQTNTEAFF. In DNA, the CDR3 is TGTGCCAGCAGTTCCGAAGGACAGACGAACACTGAAGCTTTCTTT.

This sequence joins TRBV5-1 and TRBJ2-7, with D perhaps matching TRBD1 (6 bases). The V and J ends lost 6 bases and 6 bases respectively, with 16 bases between them. The CDR3 is made up of 13 amino acids. In germline, CDR1 is SGHRS, CDR2 YFSETQ. CDR3 sequence (DNA): TGCGCCAGCACAGTGGCAGGGGTTTCCGAGCAGTACTTC. It specifies CASTVAGVSEQYF.

Turning to this clone: A clone one base away is much larger, so this may be a read error. Other DNA sequences from this sample encode an identical CDR3 as well. The chain has TRBV5-1 and TRBJ2-1; 9 nucleotides agree with TRBD2. Per the germline V gene, CDR1 is SGHRS and CDR2 is YFSETQ. CDR3 length equals 15 residues. The J segment lost 4 bases and the V segment lost 4 bases, leaving 6 bases of the junction unmatched. CDR3 bases: TGCGCCAGCAGCGTTTCTAGCGGGACGTACAATGAGCAGTTCTTC. This gives the protein CASSVSSGTYNEQFF.

The chain has TRBV19 and TRBJ1-2, with D maybe TRBD1 (6 bases). Germline CDR1 is LNHDA and CDR2 is SQIVND (reference sequence). Trimming removed 3 bases from V and 0 bases from J, with 11 bases in between. CDR3 length: 15 amino acids. The CDR3 reads CASSIGTLANYGYTF. The CDR3 DNA reads as TGTGCCAGTAGTATCGGGACACTAGCTAACTATGGCTACACCTTC.

The V and J genes are TRBV4-1 and TRBJ2-1; 9 nucleotides line up with TRBD2. The CDR3 has 16 residues. J gave up 5 bases and V 6 bases, and 11 bases lay outside the gene matches. CDR1 is MGHRA, CDR2 YSYEKL, per germline. The CDR3 loop is CASREGSGRSNNEQFF. Here the CDR3 DNA reads TGCGCCAGCAGGGAGGGTAGCGGGAGAAGTAACAATGAGCAGTTCTTC.

In its sample, this clone was seen a few times. The rearrangement uses TRBV4-2 and TRBJ1-5; 9 bases align to TRBD1. V lost 7 bases to trimming and J lost 7 bases; unmatched junction nucleotides: 11. The CDR3 extends over 15 amino acids. Germline CDR1 is LGHNA and CDR2 is YNFKEQ. In nucleotides, the CDR3 is TGTGCCAGCAACCCCGGGACAGGGAGCGGACAGCCCCAGCATTTT. Residues: CASNPGTGSGQPQHF.

This clone was seen just once. The identical CDR3 is also encoded by other nucleotide sequences in the sample. The rearrangement uses TRBV5-1 and TRBJ2-3; 7 bases line up with TRBD1. Looked up from germline, CDR1 is SGHRS and CDR2 is YFSETQ. J lost 3 bases, V lost 3 bases, and 4 bases had no gene match. This CDR3 is built from 14 residues. CDR3 coding DNA: TGCGCCAGCAGCTCCCAGACAGGGACAGATACGCAGTATTTT. It specifies CASSSQTGTDTQYF.

V and J are TRBV30 and TRBJ1-1; weak D call: TRBD1 (6 bases). The CDR3 totals 15 residues. Trimming removed 0 bases at V and 1 base at J, with 12 bases between. Germline V gene data show CDR1 as GTSNPN and CDR2 as SVGIG (reference sequence). This CDR3 is CAWSVPQGGNTEAFF. In DNA, the CDR3 is TGTGCCTGGAGTGTACCCCAAGGGGGGAACACTGAAGCTTTCTTT.